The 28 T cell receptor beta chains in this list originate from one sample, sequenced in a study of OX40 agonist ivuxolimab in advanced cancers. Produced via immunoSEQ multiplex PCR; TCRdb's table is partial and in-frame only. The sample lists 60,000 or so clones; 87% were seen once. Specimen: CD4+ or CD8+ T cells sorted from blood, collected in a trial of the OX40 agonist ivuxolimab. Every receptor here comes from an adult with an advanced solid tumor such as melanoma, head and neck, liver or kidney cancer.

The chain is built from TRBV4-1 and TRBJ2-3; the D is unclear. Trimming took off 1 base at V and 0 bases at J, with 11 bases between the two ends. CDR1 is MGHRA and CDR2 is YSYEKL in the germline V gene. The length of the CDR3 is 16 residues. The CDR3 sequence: CASSQVWISSTDTQYF. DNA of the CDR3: TGCGCCAGCAGCCAAGTCTGGATCTCTAGCACAGATACGCAGTATTTT.

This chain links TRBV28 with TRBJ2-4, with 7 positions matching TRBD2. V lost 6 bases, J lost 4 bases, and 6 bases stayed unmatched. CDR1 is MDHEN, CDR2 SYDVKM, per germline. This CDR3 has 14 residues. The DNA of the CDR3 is TGTGCCAGCAGGGCAATGGGACTAAAAAACATTCAGTACTTC. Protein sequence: CASRAMGLKNIQYF.

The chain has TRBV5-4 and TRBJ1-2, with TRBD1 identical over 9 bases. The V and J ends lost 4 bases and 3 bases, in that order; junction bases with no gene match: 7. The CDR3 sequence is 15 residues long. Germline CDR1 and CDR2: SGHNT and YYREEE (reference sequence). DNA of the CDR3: TGTGCCAGCAGCCCGGGACAGGGCTTCGACTATGGCTACACCTTC. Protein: CASSPGQGFDYGYTF. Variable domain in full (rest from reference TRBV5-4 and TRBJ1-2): ETGVTQSPTHLIKTRGQQVTLRCSSQSGHNTVSWYQQALGQGPQFIFQYYREEENGRGNFPPRFSGLQFPNYSSELNVNALELDDSALYLCASSPGQGFDYGYTFGSGTRLTVV.

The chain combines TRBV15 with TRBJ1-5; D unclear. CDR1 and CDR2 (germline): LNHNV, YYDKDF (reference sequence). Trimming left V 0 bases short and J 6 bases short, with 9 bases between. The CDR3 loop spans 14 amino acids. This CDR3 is CATSRDIVGQPQHF. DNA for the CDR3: TGTGCCACCAGCAGAGATATAGTTGGTCAGCCCCAGCATTTT. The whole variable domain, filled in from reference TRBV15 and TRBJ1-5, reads DAMVIQNPRYQVTQFGKPVTLSCSQTLNHNVMYWYQQKSSQAPKLLFHYYDKDFNNEADTPDNFQSRRPNTSFCFLDIRSPGLGDTAMYLCATSRDIVGQPQHFGDGTRLSIL.

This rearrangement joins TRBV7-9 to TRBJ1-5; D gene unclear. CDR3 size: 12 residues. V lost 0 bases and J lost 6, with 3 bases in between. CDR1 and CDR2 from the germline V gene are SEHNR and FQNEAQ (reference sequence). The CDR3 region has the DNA TGTGCCAGCAGCTTAGCGGGTCAGCCCCAGCATTTT. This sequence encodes CASSLAGQPQHF.

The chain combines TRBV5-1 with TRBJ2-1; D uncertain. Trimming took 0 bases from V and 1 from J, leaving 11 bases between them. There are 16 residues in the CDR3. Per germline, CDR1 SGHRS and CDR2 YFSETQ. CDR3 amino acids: CASSLVAADSYNEQFF. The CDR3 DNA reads TGCGCCAGCAGCTTGGTGGCTGCTGATTCCTACAATGAGCAGTTCTTC. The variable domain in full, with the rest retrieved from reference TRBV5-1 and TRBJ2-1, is KAGVTQTPRYLIKTRGQQVTLSCSPISGHRSVSWYQQTPGQGLQFLFEYFSETQRNKGNFPGRFSGRQFSNSRSEMNVSTLELGDSALYLCASSLVAADSYNEQFFGPGTRLTVL.

CDR3 DNA sequence: TGTGCCAGCAGCGTAGCCCTATTGGATGGCTACACCTTC. Its protein is CASSVALLDGYTF. The J gene is TRBJ1-2, the V gene TRBV9; no reliable D call. V dropped 0 bases and J dropped 6 bases, with 9 bases sitting between them. Germline V gives CDR1 SGDLS, CDR2 YYNGEE. The CDR3 has 13 amino acids.

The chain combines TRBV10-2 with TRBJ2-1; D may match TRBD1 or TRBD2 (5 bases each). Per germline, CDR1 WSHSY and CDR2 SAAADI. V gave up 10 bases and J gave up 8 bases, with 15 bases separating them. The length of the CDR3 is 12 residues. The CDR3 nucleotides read TGCGCCAATGGGGACCACGAGGATGAGCAGTTCTTC. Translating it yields CANGDHEDEQFF.

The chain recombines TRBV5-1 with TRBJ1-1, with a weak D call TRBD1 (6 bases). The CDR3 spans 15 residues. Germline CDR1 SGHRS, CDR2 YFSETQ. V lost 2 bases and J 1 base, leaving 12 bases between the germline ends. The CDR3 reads CASSLPTGRNTEAFF. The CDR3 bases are TGCGCCAGCAGCTTACCGACAGGTCGGAACACTGAAGCTTTCTTT.

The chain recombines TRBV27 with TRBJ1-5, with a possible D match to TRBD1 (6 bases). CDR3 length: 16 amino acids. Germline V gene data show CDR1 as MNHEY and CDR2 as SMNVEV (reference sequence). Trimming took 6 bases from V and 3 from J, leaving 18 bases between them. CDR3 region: CASRTTGKSYNQPQHF. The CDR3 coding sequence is TGTGCCAGCAGGACGACAGGTAAAAGTTACAATCAGCCCCAGCATTTT.

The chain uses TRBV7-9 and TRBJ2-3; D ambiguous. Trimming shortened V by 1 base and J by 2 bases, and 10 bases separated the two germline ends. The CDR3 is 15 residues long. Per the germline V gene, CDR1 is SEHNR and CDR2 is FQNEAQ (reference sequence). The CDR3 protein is CASSLGGALTDTQYF. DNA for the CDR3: TGTGCCAGCAGCTTAGGCGGAGCCCTCACAGATACGCAGTATTTT.

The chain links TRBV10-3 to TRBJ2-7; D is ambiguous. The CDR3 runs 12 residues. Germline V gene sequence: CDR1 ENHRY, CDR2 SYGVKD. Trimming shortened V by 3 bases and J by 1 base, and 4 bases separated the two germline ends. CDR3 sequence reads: CAISEQSYEQYF. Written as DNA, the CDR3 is TGTGCCATCAGTGAACAGTCCTACGAGCAGTACTTC.

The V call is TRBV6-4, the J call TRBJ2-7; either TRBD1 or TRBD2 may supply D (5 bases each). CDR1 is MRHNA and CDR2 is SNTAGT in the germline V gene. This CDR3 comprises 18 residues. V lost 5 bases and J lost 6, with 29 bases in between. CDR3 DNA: TGTGCCAGCAGTTCCCCAAAAGTCCGGGACCTCCAGTCCGGCGAGCAGTACTTC. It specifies CASSSPKVRDLQSGEQYF.

This CDR3 reads CASLGYGYTF. The CDR3 bases are TGTGCCAGTTTAGGCTATGGCTACACCTTC. This sequence joins TRBV28 and TRBJ1-2; D is unclear. Trimming removed 9 bases from V and 4 bases from J, with 6 bases in between. CDR1 is MDHEN and CDR2 is SYDVKM in the germline V gene. The CDR3 is made up of 10 amino acids.

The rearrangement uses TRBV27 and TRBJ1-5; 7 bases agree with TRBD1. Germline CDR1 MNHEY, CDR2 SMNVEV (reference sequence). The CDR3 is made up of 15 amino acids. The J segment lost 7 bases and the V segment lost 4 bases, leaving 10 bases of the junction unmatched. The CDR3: CASSSITGATQPQHF. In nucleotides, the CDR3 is TGTGCCAGCAGTTCCATTACAGGGGCGACCCAGCCCCAGCATTTT.

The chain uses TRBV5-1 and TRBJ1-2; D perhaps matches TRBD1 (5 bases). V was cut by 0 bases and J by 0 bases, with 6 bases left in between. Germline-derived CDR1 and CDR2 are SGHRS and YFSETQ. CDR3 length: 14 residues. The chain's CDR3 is CASSLGTTNYGYTF. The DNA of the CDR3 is TGCGCCAGCAGCTTGGGGACAACTAACTATGGCTACACCTTC.

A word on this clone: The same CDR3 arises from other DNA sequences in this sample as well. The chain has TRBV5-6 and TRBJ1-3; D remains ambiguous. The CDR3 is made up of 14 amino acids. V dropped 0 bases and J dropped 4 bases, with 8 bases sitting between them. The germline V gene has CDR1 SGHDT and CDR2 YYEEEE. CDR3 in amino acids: CASSLGRPGNTIYF. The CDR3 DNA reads TGTGCCAGCAGCTTGGGGAGGCCCGGAAACACCATATATTTT. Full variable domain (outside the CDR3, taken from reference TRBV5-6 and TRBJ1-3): DAGVTQSPTHLIKTRGQQVTLRCSPKSGHDTVSWYQQALGQGPQFIFQYYEEEERQRGNFPDRFSGHQFPNYSSELNVNALLLGDSALYLCASSLGRPGNTIYFGEGSWLTVV.

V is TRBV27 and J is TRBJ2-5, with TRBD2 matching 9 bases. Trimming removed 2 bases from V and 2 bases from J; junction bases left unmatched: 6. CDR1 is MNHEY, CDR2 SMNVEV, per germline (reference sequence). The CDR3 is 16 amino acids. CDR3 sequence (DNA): TGTGCCAGCAGTTTACGAGGTAGCGGGGGACAAGAGACCCAGTACTTC. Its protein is CASSLRGSGGQETQYF.

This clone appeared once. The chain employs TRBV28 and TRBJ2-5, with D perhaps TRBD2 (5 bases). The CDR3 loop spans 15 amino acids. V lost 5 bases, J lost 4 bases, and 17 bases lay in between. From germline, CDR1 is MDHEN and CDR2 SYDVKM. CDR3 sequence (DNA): TGTGCCAGCAGTCAGGTGCACCTCGGAGGAGAGACCCAGTACTTC. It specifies CASSQVHLGGETQYF.

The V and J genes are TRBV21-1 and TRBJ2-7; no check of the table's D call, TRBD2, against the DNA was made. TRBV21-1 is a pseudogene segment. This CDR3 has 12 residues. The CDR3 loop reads CASSREPYEQYF. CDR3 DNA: TGTGCCAGCAGCAGAGAGCCCTACGAGCAGTACTTC.

CDR3 residues: CASSPLAGGNTGELFF. In DNA, the CDR3 is TGTGCCAGCAGCCCGCTAGCGGGGGGGAACACCGGGGAGCTGTTTTTT. The chain couples TRBV11-2 to TRBJ2-2; 11 positions match TRBD2. The CDR3 totals 16 residues. The germline gives CDR1 SGHAT, CDR2 FQNNGV. V trimming: 5 bases; J trimming: 1 base; junction bases outside the gene matches: 3.

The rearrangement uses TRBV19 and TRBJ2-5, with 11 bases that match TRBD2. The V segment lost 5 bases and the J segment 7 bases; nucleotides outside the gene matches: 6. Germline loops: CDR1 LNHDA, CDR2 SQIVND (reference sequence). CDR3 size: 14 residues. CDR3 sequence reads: CASSQTSGAPTQYF. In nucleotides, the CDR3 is TGTGCCAGTAGTCAGACTAGCGGGGCCCCGACCCAGTACTTC. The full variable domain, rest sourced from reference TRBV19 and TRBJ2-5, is DGGITQSPKYLFRKEGQNVTLSCEQNLNHDAMYWYRQDPGQGLRLIYYSQIVNDFQKGDIAEGYSVSREKKESFPLTVTSAQKNPTAFYLCASSQTSGAPTQYFGPGTRLLVL.

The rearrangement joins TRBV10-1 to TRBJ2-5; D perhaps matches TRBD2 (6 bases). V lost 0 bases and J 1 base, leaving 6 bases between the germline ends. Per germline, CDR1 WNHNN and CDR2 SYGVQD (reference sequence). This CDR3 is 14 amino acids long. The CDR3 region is CASSESGGQETQYF. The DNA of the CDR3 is TGCGCCAGCAGTGAGTCGGGGGGCCAAGAGACCCAGTACTTC.

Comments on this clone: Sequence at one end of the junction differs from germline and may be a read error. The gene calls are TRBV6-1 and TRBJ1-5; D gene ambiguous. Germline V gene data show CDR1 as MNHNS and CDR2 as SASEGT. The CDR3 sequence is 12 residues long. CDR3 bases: TGTGCCAGCAGTACCTGGGATCGGGGATGCTTTTTT. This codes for CASSTWDRGCFF.

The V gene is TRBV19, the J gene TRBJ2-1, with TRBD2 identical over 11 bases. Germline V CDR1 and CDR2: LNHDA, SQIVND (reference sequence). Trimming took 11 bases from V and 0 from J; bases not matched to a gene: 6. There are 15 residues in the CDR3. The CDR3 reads CAGTSGGSSYNEQFF. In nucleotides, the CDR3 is TGTGCCGGGACTAGCGGAGGGAGCTCCTACAATGAGCAGTTCTTC.

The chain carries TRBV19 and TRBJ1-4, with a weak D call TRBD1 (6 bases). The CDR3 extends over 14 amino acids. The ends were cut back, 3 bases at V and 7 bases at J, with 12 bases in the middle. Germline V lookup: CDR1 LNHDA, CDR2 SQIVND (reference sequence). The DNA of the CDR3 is TGTGCCAGTAGTATGGCAGGGGTAGTTGAAAAACTGTTTTTT. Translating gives CASSMAGVVEKLFF.

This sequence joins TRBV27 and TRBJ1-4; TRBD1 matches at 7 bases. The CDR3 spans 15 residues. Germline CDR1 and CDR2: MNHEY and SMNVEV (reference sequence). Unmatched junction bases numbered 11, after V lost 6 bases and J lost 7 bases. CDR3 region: CASRKSLTGIEKLFF. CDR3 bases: TGTGCCAGCAGAAAGTCCCTGACAGGGATTGAAAAACTGTTTTTT.

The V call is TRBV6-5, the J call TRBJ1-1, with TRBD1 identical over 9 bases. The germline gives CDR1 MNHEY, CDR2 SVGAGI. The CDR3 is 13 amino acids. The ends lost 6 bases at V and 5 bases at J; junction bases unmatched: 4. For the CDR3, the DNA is TGTGCCAGCAGGGGACAGGGATGGACTGAAGCTTTCTTT. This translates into CASRGQGWTEAFF.